The next 25 T cell receptor beta chains were all read from a single sample in a study of T-cell reconstitution after alpha-beta-depleted transplantation in children. Researchers prepared the TCRbeta library using unique molecular identifiers, the study reports. Via MiXCR, TCRdb re-called the PCR reads, giving one row per CDR3 protein. The table shows fewer than 1 million distinct CDR3 sequences, with approximately 15% occurring only once. The sequenced sample was PBMCs, mostly from graft donor cells, obtained 360 days after TCRalphabeta/CD19-depleted stem cell transplant. The source of these receptors is a male patient aged 10 to 17 who had a stem cell transplant for acute lymphoblastic leukemia, so the T cells may come from the graft donor.

The V call is TRBV7-9, the J call TRBJ2-7; D is undetermined. The length of the CDR3 is 14 residues. Trimming cost V 2 bases and J 2 bases, with 10 bases left between them. Germline-derived CDR1 and CDR2 are SEHNR and FQNEAQ (reference sequence). DNA of the CDR3: TGTGCCAGCAGCTTATTAACGGCCCCCTACGAGCAGTACTTC. It yields the protein CASSLLTAPYEQYF.

The chain carries TRBV25-1 and TRBJ2-2; TRBD2 might be the D (6 bases). Trimming took 0 bases from V and 6 from J, leaving 8 bases between them. This CDR3 region has 14 residues. Per the germline V gene, CDR1 is MGHDK and CDR2 is SYGVNS. DNA of the CDR3: TGTGCCAGCAGTGAATATGGCGGGGCCGGGGAGCTGTTTTTT. It encodes CASSEYGGAGELFF.

The chain carries TRBV27 and TRBJ1-1; the match to TRBD1 covers 9 bases. CDR1 is MNHEY, CDR2 SMNVEV, per germline (reference sequence). V lost 3 bases, J lost 1 base, and 3 bases stayed unmatched. CDR3 length equals 15 residues. Here the CDR3 DNA reads TGTGCCAGCAGTTTTAACAGGGGGCCGAACACTGAAGCTTTCTTT. Translation: CASSFNRGPNTEAFF.

This clonotype occurred a few times. This chain joins TRBV20-1 and TRBJ2-5, with TRBD2 matching over 9 bases. J was trimmed by 5 bases and V by 0 bases; bases with no gene match: 10. Germline loops: CDR1 DFQATT, CDR2 SNEGSKA (reference sequence). The CDR3 is 16 amino acids. This CDR3 is CSARDFGGRAWETQYF. CDR3 DNA: TGCAGTGCTAGAGATTTTGGCGGGAGGGCCTGGGAGACCCAGTACTTC.

The table lists this clonotype with a few counts. The chain is built from TRBV19 and TRBJ2-1, with 8 bases identical to TRBD2. In germline, CDR1 is LNHDA, CDR2 SQIVND (reference sequence). The CDR3 is 18 residues long. Trimming took 3 bases from V and 1 from J; bases not matched to a gene: 11. CDR3 sequence: CASSMAGGRIISYNEQFF. The CDR3 DNA sequence: TGTGCCAGTAGTATGGCTGGCGGGAGGATCATTTCCTACAATGAGCAGTTCTTC.

The sample holds a few counts of this clonotype. The chain links TRBV20-1 to TRBJ2-6; D might be TRBD1 (5 bases). This CDR3 spans 16 amino acids. Germline V gene sequence: CDR1 DFQATT, CDR2 SNEGSKA (reference sequence). Trimming took off 6 bases at V and 2 bases at J, with 17 bases between the two ends. For the CDR3, the DNA is TGCAGTGCACCAACCGGGTTCAGGGCTGGGGCCAACGTCCTGACTTTC. As protein: CSAPTGFRAGANVLTF.

This clonotype was recorded many times. J is TRBJ2-1 and V is TRBV27; 7 bases are shared with TRBD1. The length of the CDR3 is 15 residues. V gave up 2 bases and J gave up 3 bases; unmatched junction bases: 4. Germline V gives CDR1 MNHEY, CDR2 SMNVEV (reference sequence). The CDR3, as DNA: TGTGCCAGCAGTTTAGGGGACAGTGACTACAATGAGCAGTTCTTC. This encodes CASSLGDSDYNEQFF.

This clonotype occurred a few times. CDR3 nucleotide sequence: TGTGCCAGCAGTCTCCCGACAGGGAAGGGCTACACCTTC. Its protein product is CASSLPTGKGYTF. The chain employs TRBV12-3 or TRBV12-4 and TRBJ1-2; 7 nucleotides agree with TRBD1. This CDR3 region has 13 residues. J lost 8 bases, V lost 5 bases, and 8 bases had no gene match.

This clonotype was observed a few times. The rearrangement links TRBV12-3 or TRBV12-4 to TRBJ2-7; possibly TRBD2 for D (6 bases). V dropped 8 bases and J dropped 3 bases, with 14 bases sitting between them. This CDR3 has 13 residues. This CDR3 is CASGLARFYEQYF. The CDR3 coding sequence is TGTGCCAGCGGGCTAGCGAGGTTCTACGAGCAGTACTTC.

This clonotype was observed many times. The V and J genes are TRBV12-3 or TRBV12-4 and TRBJ1-5, with 9 positions matching TRBD1. CDR3 length: 15 amino acids. J gave up 6 bases and V 7 bases, and 10 bases lay outside the gene matches. This CDR3 is CASTAGQGFSQPQHF. The DNA of the CDR3 is TGTGCCAGCACCGCCGGACAGGGGTTCTCTCAGCCCCAGCATTTT.

This clonotype has a handful of counts. The chain employs TRBV3-1 and TRBJ2-1; 8 positions match TRBD2. CDR3 length: 14 residues. V lost 4 bases and J lost 9; bases outside the gene matches: 8. CDR1 is LGHDT and CDR2 is YNNKEL in the germline V gene (reference sequence). CDR3 amino acids: CASSPRGTRTEQFF. DNA of the CDR3: TGTGCCAGCAGCCCTCGGGGGACTAGGACTGAGCAGTTCTTC.

The V and J genes are TRBV4-1 and TRBJ2-7, with unresolved D. This CDR3 spans 16 amino acids. Looked up from germline, CDR1 is MGHRA and CDR2 is YSYEKL. The V and J ends lost 1 base and 0 bases respectively, with 13 bases between them. CDR3 protein: CASSQVTVTHSYEQYF. CDR3 nucleotide sequence: TGCGCCAGCAGCCAAGTAACGGTCACACACTCCTACGAGCAGTACTTC.

The genes are TRBV20-1 and TRBJ2-2; 9 nucleotides line up with TRBD2. J was trimmed by 3 bases and V by 4 bases; bases with no gene match: 9. CDR3 length: 16 amino acids. Germline V gene data show CDR1 as DFQATT and CDR2 as SNEGSKA (reference sequence). The CDR3 nucleotides read TGCAGTGCTATAGATAGCGGGAGTGTATACACCGGGGAGCTGTTTTTT. Translating gives CSAIDSGSVYTGELFF.

This clonotype was counted ten times or more. V is TRBV29-1 and J is TRBJ1-5; weak D call: TRBD1 (5 bases). The CDR3 totals 12 residues. Trimming left V 5 bases short and J 1 base short, with 6 bases between. Germline V gives CDR1 SQVTM, CDR2 ANQGSEA. Here the CDR3 reads CSVRGSNQPQHF. CDR3 nucleotides: TGCAGCGTTCGGGGGAGCAATCAGCCCCAGCATTTT.

This chain links TRBV11-3 with TRBJ2-2; 7 nucleotides match TRBD2. The germline gives CDR1 SGHNT, CDR2 YENEEA. With 7 bases clipped from V and 3 bases from J, the junction kept 8 bases outside the gene matches. The CDR3 has 15 amino acids. The CDR3 nucleotides read TGTGCCAGCAATAAGCAGGGAGGGGACACCGGGGAGCTGTTTTTT. It yields the protein CASNKQGGDTGELFF. The variable domain in full, completed from reference TRBV11-3 and TRBJ2-2, reads EAGVVQSPRYKIIEKKQPVAFWCNPISGHNTLYWYLQNLGQGPELLIRYENEEAVDDSQLPKDRFSAERLKGVDSTLKIQPAELGDSAVYLCASNKQGGDTGELFFGEGSRLTVL.

This chain connects TRBV3-1 to TRBJ2-1, with TRBD2 identical over 8 bases. Germline trimming cut 1 base from V and 3 bases from J; bases unmatched to any gene: 8. The CDR3 is 17 amino acids. Germline lookup yields CDR1 LGHDT and CDR2 YNNKEL (reference sequence). CDR3 in DNA: TGTGCCAGCAGCCAAGTTACCCCAAGCGGGAGCTACAATGAGCAGTTCTTC. It encodes CASSQVTPSGSYNEQFF.

This clonotype showed up just a few times. The chain recombines TRBV12-3 or TRBV12-4 with TRBJ1-4; D is unresolved. The germline V and J ends were trimmed by 5 bases and 8 bases, with 18 bases remaining between them. The CDR3 is 15 residues long. CDR3 sequence: CASSPRWGEDEKLFF. The DNA for the CDR3 is TGTGCCAGCAGTCCCCGATGGGGTGAGGACGAAAAACTGTTTTTT.

V gene TRBV7-9 combines with J gene TRBJ1-2; 7 nucleotides line up with TRBD1. The J segment lost 4 bases and the V segment lost 0 bases, leaving 2 bases of the junction unmatched. The CDR3 totals 14 residues. Per germline, CDR1 SEHNR and CDR2 FQNEAQ (reference sequence). DNA of the CDR3: TGTGCCAGCAGCTTAGCGCACAGGGGCTATGGCTACACCTTC. Its protein product is CASSLAHRGYGYTF.

The V and J genes are TRBV7-9 and TRBJ2-5; unclear D gene. The CDR3 totals 10 residues. The V end was cut by 10 bases, the J end by 13 bases, with 16 bases between. Germline CDR1 SEHNR, CDR2 FQNEAQ (reference sequence). The CDR3 reads CATEPGSSYF. CDR3 DNA: TGTGCCACTGAGCCGGGCTCTTCGTACTTC.

This clonotype was picked up a small number of times. The chain joins TRBV15 to TRBJ2-1, with TRBD1 matching 11 bases. The CDR3 loop spans 16 amino acids. Germline trimming cut 5 bases from V and 8 bases from J; bases unmatched to any gene: 11. Germline V CDR1 and CDR2: LNHNV, YYDKDF (reference sequence). The CDR3, as DNA: TGTGCCACCAGCGTCCTCGGGACAGGGGGAACGGATGAGCAGTTCTTC. It codes for CATSVLGTGGTDEQFF.

This clonotype appeared a few times. This sequence joins TRBV20-1 and TRBJ1-4, with D tentatively TRBD1 (5 bases). The germline gives CDR1 DFQATT, CDR2 SNEGSKA (reference sequence). V lost 3 bases to trimming and J lost 1 base, with 9 bases between them. The CDR3 consists of 14 residues. The chain's CDR3 is CSASRQGTNEKLFF. The CDR3 DNA follows: TGCAGTGCTAGTCGGCAGGGAACTAATGAAAAACTGTTTTTT.

The chain is built from TRBV3-1 and TRBJ2-5, with 8 positions matching TRBD2. Germline CDR1 LGHDT, CDR2 YNNKEL (reference sequence). V was clipped by 6 bases and J by 5 bases; unmatched bases: 20. This CDR3 has 18 residues. The CDR3 nucleotides read TGTGCCAGCAGTTCATCCGGGACTAGTGGCGCGTTTTGGGAGACCCAGTACTTC. This codes for CASSSSGTSGAFWETQYF.

In its sample, this clonotype was seen once. The chain combines TRBV10-1 with TRBJ2-1; no firm D call. V was pared by 2 bases and J by 2 bases, with 16 bases between. The length of the CDR3 is 17 residues. Germline CDR1 and CDR2: WNHNN and SYGVQD (reference sequence). DNA for the CDR3: TGCGCCAGCAGTGAGGGGATTGACCCGGTCCCCTACAATGAGCAGTTCTTC. Translation: CASSEGIDPVPYNEQFF.

In its sample, this clonotype was seen a few times. The chain couples TRBV27 to TRBJ2-1; D perhaps matches TRBD2 (6 bases). V lost 6 bases, J lost 0 bases, and 12 bases lay in between. The CDR3 runs to 15 residues. Germline loops: CDR1 MNHEY, CDR2 SMNVEV (reference sequence). The CDR3 region has the DNA TGTGCCAGCAGCACGGGACTCTACTCCTACAATGAGCAGTTCTTC. This sequence encodes CASSTGLYSYNEQFF.

This clonotype has only a few counts. The J gene is TRBJ1-4, the V gene TRBV9; D unclear. Germline V lookup: CDR1 SGDLS, CDR2 YYNGEE. The CDR3 has 16 amino acids. Trimming left V 0 bases short and J 4 bases short, with 13 bases between. CDR3 protein: CASSVAWGTHNEKLFF. CDR3 nucleotides: TGTGCCAGCAGCGTAGCATGGGGAACCCATAATGAAAAACTGTTTTTT.